The sequence of this T cell receptor beta chain was determined in a study of blood T cell repertoires in COVID-19. This CDR3 is built from 12 residues. V lost 5 bases to trimming and J lost 9 bases, with 13 bases between them. Germline CDR1 SGHTA, CDR2 FQGNSA. The authors' processing: Scientists estimated how many nucleated cells there were by amplifying reference gene primers. Generated by immunoSEQ multiplex PCR, the TCRdb table keeps only in-frame clones and is missing some. That table supplies the V and J calls and clone size; D and trimming were determined from the DNA. The data show 200,000 to 300,000 clones, around 83% seen once.

This sequence was found in a woman over 75 with acute or convalescent COVID-19. The chain uses TRBV7-2 and TRBJ2-5; TRBD1 is a possible D gene (6 bases). The sequenced material came from peripheral blood. CDR3 loop: CASSPPKGAQYF. The CDR3 DNA follows: TGTGCCAGCAGCCCCCCCAAGGGGGCCCAGTACTTC.